Shown below are 6 T cell receptor beta chains from a single sample sequenced in a study of cytomegalovirus exposure and HLA in healthy donors (dated 2017 in TCRdb). Libraries were made using the immunoSEQ multiplex PCR assay. The multiplex PCR relied on a mix of 60 forward primers for TCR Vbeta segments and 13 reverse primers for TCR Jbeta segments. TCRdb carries this immuneACCESS record with in-frame sequences only. Its versions omit some clonotypes, under half of them owing to an unresolved V gene in the studies checked, with the rest unexplained. The sample records around 140,000 clones, about 80% of which are singletons. The ten largest clones capture roughly 4.8% of the sample. Sequencing was carried out using PBMCs. These receptors were taken from a man aged 35 to 55 in good health and CMV-seronegative.

The chain carries TRBV12-5 and TRBJ2-5; perhaps TRBD1 as D (6 bases). V was shortened by 1 base and J by 4 bases, with 10 bases between the two germline ends. The germline CDR1 and CDR2 sequences are LGHNT and FRNRAP. This CDR3 spans 14 amino acids. As DNA, the CDR3 is TGTGCTAGTGGTTTGGGAACAGGGACAGAGACCCAGTACTTC. This gives the protein CASGLGTGTETQYF.

This rearrangement joins TRBV4-1 to TRBJ2-3, with 9 bases aligning to TRBD2. Per the germline V gene, CDR1 is MGHRA and CDR2 is YSYEKL. V lost 5 bases to trimming and J lost 4 bases; unmatched junction nucleotides: 10. The CDR3 is made up of 16 amino acids. The CDR3: CASSDLSGGKPDTQYF. The DNA of the CDR3 is TGCGCCAGCAGCGACCTAAGCGGGGGGAAACCAGATACGCAGTATTTT.

This chain connects TRBV2 to TRBJ2-1, with D hard to call. The CDR3 length is 15 residues. The germline gives CDR1 SNHLY, CDR2 FYNNEI. V lost 4 bases to trimming and J lost 0 bases, with 10 bases between them. CDR3 protein: CASSGGRSSYNEQFF. DNA for the CDR3: TGTGCCAGCAGTGGTGGCCGGAGCTCCTACAATGAGCAGTTCTTC.

V is TRBV19 and J is TRBJ1-6, with D possibly TRBD1 on 5 matching bases. V lost 7 bases and J 9 bases, leaving 10 bases between the germline ends. Germline assignment: CDR1 LNHDA and CDR2 SQIVND (reference sequence). The CDR3 has 12 residues. The CDR3 DNA follows: TGTGCCAGTAACGGGGGGATTTCACCCCTCCACTTT. This encodes CASNGGISPLHF.

J is TRBJ2-1 and V is TRBV27; 7 bases fit TRBD2. V shed 3 bases and J 2 bases; nucleotides not matched to a gene: 10. The CDR3 loop spans 17 amino acids. Germline V CDR1 and CDR2: MNHEY, SMNVEV (reference sequence). The CDR3 spells CASSFPLKAGAYNEQFF. CDR3 in DNA: TGTGCCAGCAGTTTCCCCCTCAAGGCGGGGGCCTACAATGAGCAGTTCTTC.

CDR3 amino acids: CASSKRDSWEVNEQFF. CDR3 DNA: TGTGCCAGCAGTAAACGGGACTCTTGGGAAGTTAATGAGCAGTTCTTC. V and J are TRBV27 and TRBJ2-1, with D perhaps matching TRBD2 (6 bases). V gave up 5 bases and J gave up 7 bases, with 21 bases separating them. The CDR3 has 16 residues. Germline V gene data show CDR1 as MNHEY and CDR2 as SMNVEV (reference sequence).